These 9 T cell receptor beta chains came from one sample sequenced in a study of cytomegalovirus exposure and HLA in healthy donors. Vbeta (60) and Jbeta (13) primers were used in the PCR. The repertoire was sequenced with immunoSEQ multiplex PCR; TCRdb's copy has only in-frame clones and lacks some. The data hold about 130,000 clones, with approximately 80% observed a single time. The sample comprised PBMCs. The receptors come from a male donor in good health and CMV-seronegative.

The chain carries TRBV15 and TRBJ2-3, with TRBD2 identical over 8 bases. With 1 base clipped from V and 5 bases from J, the junction kept 8 bases outside the gene matches. The CDR3 has 16 amino acids. The germline V gene has CDR1 LNHNV and CDR2 YYDKDF (reference sequence). The DNA of the CDR3 is TGTGCCACCAGCAGAGTTGGGGGACTAGTAGGAGATACGCAGTATTTT. It specifies CATSRVGGLVGDTQYF. The full variable domain, its missing parts supplied by reference TRBV15 and TRBJ2-3, is DAMVIQNPRYQVTQFGKPVTLSCSQTLNHNVMYWYQQKSSQAPKLLFHYYDKDFNNEADTPDNFQSRRPNTSFCFLDIRSPGLGDTAMYLCATSRVGGLVGDTQYFGPGTRLTVL.

V is TRBV7-9 and J is TRBJ2-1; 10 bases align to TRBD2. V was clipped by 1 base and J by 3 bases; unmatched bases: 3. The CDR3 runs 16 residues. Germline V CDR1 and CDR2: SEHNR, FQNEAQ (reference sequence). DNA for the CDR3: TGTGCCAGCAGCTTAGGGACTAGCGGAGTCTACAATGAGCAGTTCTTC. Its protein is CASSLGTSGVYNEQFF.

The J gene is TRBJ1-4, the V gene TRBV9, with D perhaps TRBD1 (6 bases). Germline lookup yields CDR1 SGDLS and CDR2 YYNGEE. The CDR3 is 16 amino acids. Deletions cut 3 bases from V and 0 bases from J, with 12 bases between. CDR3 sequence reads: CASSATGKPTNEKLFF. The CDR3, as DNA: TGTGCCAGCAGCGCGACAGGAAAACCAACTAATGAAAAACTGTTTTTT.

The V gene is TRBV9, the J gene TRBJ2-1, with a tentative D call TRBD2 (6 bases). Per the germline V gene, CDR1 is SGDLS and CDR2 is YYNGEE. Trimming left V 4 bases short and J 0 bases short, with 11 bases between. There are 15 residues in the CDR3. The CDR3 bases are TGTGCCAGCAGCCCGACGCGGGGCTCCTACAATGAGCAGTTCTTC. Protein sequence: CASSPTRGSYNEQFF.

This clone was detected once. This chain links TRBV3-1 (or the pseudogene TRBV3-2) with TRBJ2-5, with 8 bases that match TRBD1. The CDR3 spans 9 residues. CDR1 and CDR2 from the germline V gene are LGHDT and YNNKEL (reference sequence). Trimming cost V 8 bases and J 12 bases; bases outside gene matches: 2. CDR3: CASGTGEYF. For the CDR3, the DNA is TGTGCCAGCGGGACAGGAGAGTACTTC.

This chain uses TRBV6-6 with TRBJ2-7; D remains unclear. CDR1 is MNHNY, CDR2 SVGAGI, per germline (reference sequence). CDR3 length: 13 residues. Trimming stripped 6 bases from V and 2 bases from J, with 11 bases between. CDR3 in DNA: TGTGCCAGCAGCCGCGAAGGAGCCTACGAGCAGTACTTC. It translates to CASSREGAYEQYF.

This chain joins TRBV10-3 and TRBJ2-5; 8 bases align to TRBD1. In germline, CDR1 is ENHRY, CDR2 SYGVKD. V shed 1 base and J 4 bases; nucleotides not matched to a gene: 5. There are 15 residues in the CDR3. CDR3 DNA: TGTGCCATCAGTGAGTGGGGCACAGGGGGAGAGACCCAGTACTTC. Its translation: CAISEWGTGGETQYF.

The V and J genes are TRBV5-8 and TRBJ1-5; the D is unclear. The length of the CDR3 is 11 residues. Germline-derived CDR1 and CDR2 are SGHTS and YDEGEE. Trimming cost V 6 bases and J 7 bases, with 8 bases left between them. CDR3 in DNA: TGTGCCAGCACCTTTCTCCAGCCCCAGCATTTT. Translation gives CASTFLQPQHF.

The chain uses TRBV23-1 and TRBJ2-5, with 9 nucleotides matching TRBD1. The assigned J gene may be wrong: the sequence end matches TRBJ2-7 better. TRBV23-1 is sorted into the ORF group, with uncertain function. The CDR3 covers 19 residues. This chain's CDR3 is CASSYFARDRVSVLPEQYF. DNA for the CDR3: TGCGCCAGCTCTTACTTCGCCCGGGACAGGGTGTCAGTCCTACCCGAGCAGTACTTC.